Given below is one T cell receptor beta chain in context. This clonotype was observed a few times. It has no known antigen specificity. No base quality values were provided; no much bigger clone lies one nucleotide off. These data belong to a study of T-cell memory formation after mild COVID-19 (dated by TCRdb to the early 2020s). Study-wide context: TCR sequence clusters from the two donors were found to be largely donor specific. The cohort comprised two young, previously healthy adult volunteers, one female and one male. In two donors, T-cell clones that expanded and contracted after mild COVID-19 were followed by sequencing TCRalpha and TCRbeta repertoires longitudinally. Overall study results and their limits: Some responding clones were detected in pre-infection memory, which suggested that pre-existing cross-reactive memory T cells had joined the SARS-CoV-2 response. Clones that contracted from day 15 to 85 showed balanced CD4/CD8 phenotypes, whereas a second wave of clones that expanded from day 15 to 37 leaned towards CD4+. Only a couple of mild cases were covered by the study, and larger cohorts that include severe cases with pre-infection samples were considered necessary. Contracting CD4+ clones were located mainly in the CM and EM memory subsets, whereas CD8+ clones were found to be enriched in EMRA. SARS-CoV-2 specificity of the second-wave clones peaking on day 37 was not confirmed.

Ficoll-Paque density gradient centrifugation was used to isolate PBMCs. The cysteine opens and the phenylalanine closes a CDR3 of 15 amino acids. Only the CDR3 part of the read is kept: 45 bases, read in frame from the first base. CDR1 and CDR2 are read off the germline V gene (reference sequence) as SGHNT and YYREEE. Relative to germline, V is missing 0 bases and J is missing 6 bases, with 7 bases of the junction outside any gene match. TCRdb names Illumina NovaSeq 6000 as the instrument used. cDNA libraries for TCRalpha and TCRbeta were prepared by 5'RACE using constant-segment primers, with sample barcodes and unique molecular identifiers added. RNA was extracted from every sample with Trizol reagent. Library amplification was performed in two PCR steps, and a second sample barcode and Illumina TruSeq adapters were introduced in the second step. Sequencing of the libraries was done on an Illumina NovaSeq, producing 2 x 150 bp paired-end reads. Per the authors' processing: Demultiplexing of reads and collapsing into UMI-guided consensus sequences were performed with migec v1.2.7. Using mixcr v2.1.11, UMI consensuses were aligned to TRA and TRB V and J templates and then assembled into clonotypes. Clonotypes were classified as expanded or contracted when called significant by both edgeR and NoisET, with noise models trained on biological replicates. edgeR calls used a false discovery rate-adjusted p below 0.01 and a log2 fold-change threshold of 1. PCA with hierarchical clustering of max-normalized trajectories of the 1000 most abundant clonotypes was used as exploratory dynamics analysis. Separately sequenced CD4+ and CD8+ repertoires were used to assign a CD4 or CD8 phenotype to each responding clone. The public reads were reprocessed in TCRdb via fastp at Q25 and MiXCR, keeping in-frame beta chains. Identical CDR3 proteins give one entry, which carries the most common genes and DNA. The V and J calls were not made by the authors but by TCRdb's processing. This sample holds fewer than 400,000 distinct CDR3 sequences; approximately 13% were observed only once. Over 20% of the sample belongs to the ten largest clones.

In this chain, TRBV5-4 is recombined with TRBJ2-7, with 9 bases matching TRBD1. This receptor was obtained from a man younger than 30 who had mild COVID-19 (a few samples of this study predate the infection). The sample titles of this study are shuffled in the database, so cell type and time point are left out; the donor was told from shared clones. The sample was PBMCs or a T cell subset sorted from them (not recorded which). The CDR3 protein sequence reads: CASSLERTGVSEQYF. Here is the DNA: TGTGCCAGCAGCTTGGAACGGACAGGGGTCTCCGAGCAGTACTTC.